The 24 T cell receptor beta chains presented below share a single source sample, sequenced in a study of OX40 agonist ivuxolimab in advanced cancers. Sequenced by immunoSEQ multiplex PCR; TCRdb stores in-frame clones only, minus some. The table lists roughly 38,000 clones, about 70% of them singletons, with approximately 18% in the top ten. Sequenced material: CD4+ or CD8+ T cells sorted from blood, taken in a trial of the OX40 agonist ivuxolimab. These receptors were taken from an adult with an advanced solid tumor such as melanoma, head and neck, liver or kidney cancer.

This rearrangement joins TRBV10-3 to TRBJ2-3; D is unresolved. The CDR3 consists of 11 residues. Germline assignment: CDR1 ENHRY and CDR2 SYGVKD. V gave up 10 bases and J gave up 6 bases, with 11 bases separating them. The CDR3 sequence: CATGQRDTQYF. The CDR3 DNA reads TGTGCCACTGGGCAACGGGATACGCAGTATTTT.

The chain employs TRBV21-1 and TRBJ2-7; TRBD1 was called by the table and not checked on the DNA. TRBV21-1 is a pseudogene. The CDR3 length is 17 residues. The CDR3 DNA reads TGTGCCAGCAGCAATGGGAGGACAGGACTTACCCCCTACGAGCAGTACGTC. This translates into CASSNGRTGLTPYEQYV.

The V call is TRBV27, the J call TRBJ2-3, with D hard to call. The V gene's germline CDR1 is MNHEY and CDR2 SMNVEV (reference sequence). V lost 0 bases to trimming and J lost 7 bases, with 20 bases between them. CDR3 size: 17 residues. The CDR3 DNA reads as TGTGCCAGCAGTTTATCGGTGGTTATTACAACCCGTAATACGCAGTATTTT. Protein: CASSLSVVITTRNTQYF.

The chain uses TRBV5-1 and TRBJ2-7, with D perhaps matching TRBD2 (5 bases). Trimming took off 7 bases at V and 7 bases at J, with 18 bases between the two ends. The CDR3 loop spans 13 amino acids. Germline CDR1 and CDR2: SGHRS and YFSETQ. Written as DNA, the CDR3 is TGCGCCAGCTCTCGAAGTGGAGGTTCGGAGCAGTACTTC. Residues: CASSRSGGSEQYF.

CDR3 sequence: CASSANSGGHGYTF. The CDR3 DNA follows: TGTGCCAGCAGCGCCAATAGTGGGGGACACGGCTACACCTTC. The chain is built from TRBV9 and TRBJ1-2; D possibly corresponds to TRBD1 (6 bases). V shed 3 bases and J shed 8 bases, with 17 bases lying between them. CDR3 size: 14 residues. In germline, CDR1 is SGDLS, CDR2 YYNGEE. Complete variable domain (other parts from reference TRBV9 and TRBJ1-2): DSGVTQTPKHLITATGQRVTLRCSPRSGDLSVYWYQQSLDQGLQFLIQYYNGEERAKGNILERFSAQQFPDLHSELNLSSLELGDSALYFCASSANSGGHGYTFGSGTRLTVV.

CDR3 nucleotides: TGTGCAAGTCGCTCTACAAGGGAGCGGTGCCGCGAGCAGTACGTC. Translated, it gives CASRSTRERCREQYV. J is TRBJ2-7 and V is TRBV12-2; the table calls TRBD2, which could not be checked here. TRBV12-2 is shown as a pseudogene. The CDR3 runs 15 residues.

The chain joins TRBV6-5 to TRBJ1-3; TRBD1 is a possible D gene (5 bases). From germline, CDR1 is MNHEY and CDR2 SVGAGI. Trimming shortened V by 0 bases and J by 4 bases, and 10 bases separated the two germline ends. The CDR3 has 15 residues. Here the CDR3 reads CASSYSPGRGNTIYF. CDR3 DNA sequence: TGTGCCAGCAGTTACTCCCCAGGGCGAGGAAACACCATATATTTT.

The J gene is TRBJ1-2, the V gene TRBV5-6; D remains ambiguous. The V end was cut by 1 base, the J end by 2 bases, with 6 bases between. CDR1 is SGHDT and CDR2 is YYEEEE in the germline V gene. The CDR3 sequence is 13 residues long. The CDR3 sequence: CASSLSLNYGYTF. Here the CDR3 DNA reads TGTGCCAGCAGCTTGTCGCTCAACTATGGCTACACCTTC.

CDR3 DNA: TGTGCCAGCAGCTACAGGGGACGGACAGATACGCAGTATTTT. Amino acids: CASSYRGRTDTQYF. The gene calls are TRBV11-2 and TRBJ2-3, with 7 bases lining up with TRBD1. The ends lost 4 bases at V and 3 bases at J; junction bases unmatched: 4. This CDR3 region has 14 residues. Germline CDR1 and CDR2: SGHAT and FQNNGV.

This chain links TRBV14 with TRBJ1-4; the D is unclear. Trimming pared 5 bases from V and 7 bases from J, leaving 14 bases between. Germline CDR1 is SGHDN and CDR2 is FVKESK. The CDR3 loop spans 14 amino acids. The CDR3 is CASSEQRVGEKLFF. CDR3 in DNA: TGTGCCAGCAGCGAACAAAGGGTCGGTGAAAAACTGTTTTTT.

The chain couples TRBV11-2 to TRBJ2-5; D gene ambiguous. Germline-derived CDR1 and CDR2 are SGHAT and FQNNGV. There are 14 residues in the CDR3. The V end lost 10 bases, the J end lost 4 bases, and 19 bases lay between the germline ends. Here the CDR3 reads CATPLDGFRETQYF. DNA for the CDR3: TGTGCCACCCCCCTGGATGGGTTTCGAGAGACCCAGTACTTC.

The chain joins TRBV7-9 to TRBJ2-5; the D is unclear. The germline gives CDR1 SEHNR, CDR2 FQNEAQ (reference sequence). V shed 2 bases and J shed 5 bases, with 15 bases lying between them. The CDR3 extends over 15 amino acids. The CDR3 nucleotides are TGTGCCAGCAGCTTACTGGAGACGCCTGGGGAGACCCAGTACTTC. It encodes CASSLLETPGETQYF.

The chain combines TRBV5-4 with TRBJ2-5, with 7 bases fitting TRBD1. The CDR3 loop spans 14 amino acids. With V trimmed by 1 base and J by 5 bases, 5 bases remained unmatched. Germline V gives CDR1 SGHNT, CDR2 YYREEE (reference sequence). CDR3 sequence: CASSLTGAGETQYF. The CDR3 bases are TGTGCCAGCAGCTTGACAGGGGCTGGGGAGACCCAGTACTTC.

The CDR3 protein is CASSPDWGDTQYF. CDR3 in DNA: TGTGCCAGCAGCCCGGACTGGGGAGATACGCAGTATTTT. The chain joins TRBV7-9 to TRBJ2-3; a possible D gene is TRBD2 (5 bases). Per the germline V gene, CDR1 is SEHNR and CDR2 is FQNEAQ (reference sequence). Trimming cost V 5 bases and J 5 bases, with 11 bases left between them. This CDR3 region has 13 residues. Full variable domain (missing parts from reference TRBV7-9 and TRBJ2-3): DTGVSQNPRHKITKRGQNVTFRCDPISEHNRLYWYRQTLGQGPEFLTYFQNEAQLEKSRLLSDRFSAERPKGSFSTLEIQRTEQGDSAMYLCASSPDWGDTQYFGPGTRLTVL.

This clone was counted a few times. V gene TRBV5-6 combines with J gene TRBJ1-5; D gene uncertain. CDR3 length: 15 residues. The V and J ends lost 0 bases and 4 bases respectively, with 11 bases between them. The germline V gene has CDR1 SGHDT and CDR2 YYEEEE. CDR3 in DNA: TGTGCCAGCAGCTTGGGGTCGGTCAGTAATCAGCCCCAGCATTTT. It translates to CASSLGSVSNQPQHF.

This clone has just one count. The rearrangement uses TRBV5-1 and TRBJ1-2; D unclear. V lost 4 bases to trimming and J lost 2 bases, with 12 bases between them. The CDR3 length is 14 residues. CDR1 is SGHRS and CDR2 is YFSETQ in the germline V gene. The CDR3 DNA reads TGCGCCAGCAGCCCTACGGGCGGAAACTATGGCTACACCTTC. Protein sequence: CASSPTGGNYGYTF.

The chain links TRBV6-1 to TRBJ1-5; the D gene is possibly TRBD1 (6 bases). Germline V gene lookup returns CDR1 MNHNS and CDR2 SASEGT. CDR3 length: 13 amino acids. V dropped 6 bases and J dropped 5 bases, with 11 bases sitting between them. The CDR3 DNA sequence: TGTGCCAGCAGGGGGGACAACGATCAGCCCCAGCATTTT. It specifies CASRGDNDQPQHF.

The sample holds a few counts of this clone. The genes are TRBV9 and TRBJ2-1; 9 bases map to TRBD2. Germline trimming cut 4 bases from V and 3 bases from J; bases unmatched to any gene: 5. Germline V gene data show CDR1 as SGDLS and CDR2 as YYNGEE. CDR3 length: 15 amino acids. In DNA, the CDR3 is TGTGCCAGCAGCCTAGAGACTAGCGGCTACAATGAGCAGTTCTTC. This gives the protein CASSLETSGYNEQFF.

The genes are TRBV7-8 and TRBJ1-6; D may be TRBD1 (5 bases). Germline-derived CDR1 and CDR2 are SGHVS and FQNEAQ. The CDR3 has 19 amino acids. V was clipped by 0 bases and J by 6 bases, with 21 bases between them. In DNA, the CDR3 is TGTGCCAGCAGCTTAGCCGGTCGGGCAGGGTATTACCTTAATTCACCCCTCCACTTT. Amino acid sequence: CASSLAGRAGYYLNSPLHF.

The chain carries TRBV27 and TRBJ2-3, with a tentative D call TRBD1 (6 bases). Germline assignment: CDR1 MNHEY and CDR2 SMNVEV (reference sequence). The CDR3 spans 15 residues. The V and J ends lost 6 bases and 5 bases respectively, with 18 bases between them. The CDR3: CASRHRDNYRDTQYF. CDR3 in DNA: TGTGCCAGCAGACACCGGGACAATTATCGAGATACGCAGTATTTT.

The chain has TRBV6-1 and TRBJ1-3; the D is unclear. Between the trimmed V and J ends, which lost 1 base and 0 bases, there was a span of 7 bases. The CDR3 length is 15 residues. CDR1 MNHNS and CDR2 SASEGT come from the germline V gene. CDR3 in DNA: TGTGCCAGCAGTGAAGGACCCAGCTCTGGAAACACCATATATTTT. This codes for CASSEGPSSGNTIYF.

This clone showed up just once. The chain uses TRBV18 and TRBJ1-1; D perhaps matches TRBD1 (5 bases). Per the germline V gene, CDR1 is KGHSH and CDR2 is LQKENI. The CDR3 has 14 amino acids. With 1 base removed from V and 0 bases from J, the gap between germline ends came to 6 bases. As DNA, the CDR3 is TGTGCCAGCTCACCACAGGGGATGAACACTGAAGCTTTCTTT. This translates into CASSPQGMNTEAFF.

The rearrangement joins TRBV5-1 to TRBJ2-3; tentatively, D is TRBD1 (5 bases). CDR1 and CDR2 from the germline V gene are SGHRS and YFSETQ. This CDR3 has 16 residues. V lost 0 bases and J 1 base, leaving 12 bases between the germline ends. In DNA form, the CDR3 reads TGCGCCAGCAGCTTGGTACCAGGGTCGGGCACAGATACGCAGTATTTT. This translates into CASSLVPGSGTDTQYF.

This clone occurred a few times. This chain links TRBV28 with TRBJ1-2, with unresolved D. From germline, CDR1 is MDHEN and CDR2 SYDVKM. The V end was cut by 6 bases, the J end by 3 bases, with 5 bases between. The CDR3 is made up of 11 amino acids. The CDR3 region is CASRDYYGYTF. DNA for the CDR3: TGTGCCAGCAGGGACTACTATGGCTACACCTTC.